One and the same sample provided the 9 T cell receptor beta chains below, sequenced in a study of blood T cell repertoires in COVID-19. Some clones are missing from TCRdb's copy, which holds only in-frame ones; the method was immunoSEQ multiplex PCR. Of some 220,000 clones in the sample, less than 90% were seen once. Sequences were obtained from PBMCs or T cells enriched from blood (not recorded which). The receptors here all came from a woman in her fifties or sixties in a cohort exposed to, infected with or recovered from COVID-19 (not recorded which).

V and J are TRBV29-1 and TRBJ2-5; D ambiguous. CDR3 size: 12 residues. Germline loops: CDR1 SQVTM, CDR2 ANQGSEA. The V gene lost 3 bases and the J gene lost 4 bases, with 9 bases spanning the gap. Written as DNA, the CDR3 is TGCAGCGTTGACCAAGTCGGAGAGACCCAGTACTTC. The encoded protein is CSVDQVGETQYF.

This clone was detected a few times. The genes are TRBV4-3 and TRBJ2-1, with a tentative D call TRBD2 (5 bases). Trimming took off 2 bases at V and 10 bases at J, with 18 bases between the two ends. Per the germline V gene, CDR1 is LGHNA and CDR2 is YSLEER. The CDR3 loop spans 15 amino acids. Here the CDR3 DNA reads TGCGCCAGCAGCCAACCCGGCGAAAGCGGCAGGGAGCAGTTCTTC. Residues: CASSQPGESGREQFF.

V usage is TRBV9 and J usage is TRBJ2-1; 10 nucleotides line up with TRBD2. Unmatched junction bases numbered 2, after V lost 3 bases and J lost 2 bases. Germline V gene lookup returns CDR1 SGDLS and CDR2 YYNGEE. The CDR3 extends over 15 amino acids. The CDR3 nucleotides are TGTGCCAGCAGCGCTAGCGGGGGCGCCTACAATGAGCAGTTCTTC. This codes for CASSASGGAYNEQFF.

The J gene is TRBJ1-3, the V gene TRBV7-9; D gene unclear. Germline V gene lookup returns CDR1 SEHNR and CDR2 FQNEAQ (reference sequence). V was clipped by 4 bases and J by 0 bases, with 10 bases between them. There are 15 residues in the CDR3. CDR3 nucleotide sequence: TGTGCCAGCAGCTCGGTTCGACTCTCTGGAAACACCATATATTTT. Amino acids: CASSSVRLSGNTIYF.

The rearrangement uses TRBV5-6 and TRBJ1-2; perhaps TRBD1 as D (6 bases). The CDR3 is 14 amino acids. V was clipped by 2 bases and J by 3 bases, with 11 bases between them. Germline CDR1 is SGHDT and CDR2 is YYEEEE. CDR3 DNA: TGTGCCAGCAGCTTCGGGGGGCAGGACTATGGCTACACCTTC. Amino acid sequence: CASSFGGQDYGYTF. Drawing the rest from reference TRBV5-6 and TRBJ1-2, the complete variable domain is DAGVTQSPTHLIKTRGQQVTLRCSPKSGHDTVSWYQQALGQGPQFIFQYYEEEERQRGNFPDRFSGHQFPNYSSELNVNALLLGDSALYLCASSFGGQDYGYTFGSGTRLTVV.

The chain joins TRBV4-1 to TRBJ2-1; 8 positions agree with TRBD1. Trimming took 0 bases from V and 3 from J; bases not matched to a gene: 1. The CDR3 loop spans 15 amino acids. CDR1 MGHRA and CDR2 YSYEKL come from the germline V gene. CDR3 sequence reads: CASSQDGQGYNEQFF. The CDR3 DNA reads TGCGCCAGCAGCCAAGATGGACAGGGCTACAATGAGCAGTTCTTC.

This chain connects TRBV6-5 to TRBJ2-2, with 12 bases fitting TRBD2. Unmatched junction bases numbered 4, after V lost 6 bases and J lost 5 bases. CDR3 length equals 15 residues. Per the germline V gene, CDR1 is MNHEY and CDR2 is SVGAGI. CDR3 DNA: TGTGCCAGCAGACAAGGGACTAGCGGGACCGGGGAGCTGTTTTTT. It encodes CASRQGTSGTGELFF.

V and J are TRBV18 and TRBJ1-2; TRBD1 agrees at 8 bases. The V gene end was trimmed by 5 bases and the J gene end by 7 bases; junction bases not matched to a gene: 9. This CDR3 spans 14 amino acids. CDR1 is KGHSH, CDR2 LQKENI, per germline. This chain's CDR3 is CASSSGTGTIGYTF. The CDR3 DNA reads as TGTGCCAGCTCATCTGGGACAGGTACGATTGGCTACACCTTC.

The genes are TRBV5-1 and TRBJ2-5, with TRBD1 matching 8 bases. From germline, CDR1 is SGHRS and CDR2 YFSETQ. Losses at the gene ends were 1 base for V and 1 base for J; bases not matched to a gene: 6. The CDR3 extends over 16 amino acids. The DNA for the CDR3 is TGCGCCAGCAGCTTGAGACAGGGGTATGGCCAAGAGACCCAGTACTTC. Its translation: CASSLRQGYGQETQYF.